The 6 T cell receptor beta chains below all came from one sample that was sequenced in a study of blood T cell repertoires in COVID-19. Profiled with immunoSEQ multiplex PCR; TCRdb holds only in-frame clones, not every one. Here the sample spans around 320,000 clones, 85% to 90% being singletons. The sample consisted of peripheral blood. The receptors shown here come from a woman aged 25-40 years with COVID-19, enrolled during active disease.

The chain has TRBV7-2 and TRBJ1-6, with 9 bases that match TRBD1. This CDR3 has 17 residues. Losses at the gene ends were 4 bases for V and 0 bases for J; bases not matched to a gene: 4. Per germline, CDR1 SGHTA and CDR2 FQGNSA. CDR3 residues: CASSSGQGSSYNSPLHF. DNA of the CDR3: TGTGCCAGCAGCTCCGGACAGGGGAGCTCCTATAATTCACCCCTCCACTTT.

The chain joins TRBV6-5 to TRBJ1-2, with 9 bases identical to TRBD1. This CDR3 region has 16 residues. V lost 4 bases and J lost 8; bases outside the gene matches: 14. CDR1 is MNHEY and CDR2 is SVGAGI in the germline V gene. CDR3 DNA: TGTGCCAGCAGTTTCACCTTCTCCGGGACAGGGAAAGGCTACACCTTC. It yields the protein CASSFTFSGTGKGYTF.

The DNA of the CDR3 is TGTGCCAGCAGTTCACGCCCATCAGGTGAGCAGTTCTTC. Its translation is CASSSRPSGEQFF. This chain joins TRBV28 and TRBJ2-1; D is ambiguous. The CDR3 contains 13 residues. V lost 4 bases to trimming and J lost 9 bases, with 13 bases between them. The V gene's germline CDR1 is MDHEN and CDR2 SYDVKM.

The CDR3 DNA sequence: TGTGCCAGCAGCAGACAGGGGCTCACTGAAGCTTTCTTT. Its translation: CASSRQGLTEAFF. The chain combines TRBV6-5 with TRBJ1-1, with 8 bases that match TRBD1. The ends lost 6 bases at V and 4 bases at J; junction bases unmatched: 4. The germline V gene encodes CDR1 MNHEY and CDR2 SVGAGI. The CDR3 totals 13 residues.

The V gene is TRBV4-1, the J gene TRBJ1-2; D is uncertain. Trimming cost V 0 bases and J 8 bases, with 22 bases left between them. CDR1 is MGHRA, CDR2 YSYEKL, per germline. The CDR3 length is 17 residues. As DNA, the CDR3 is TGCGCCAGCAGCCAAGAGGTTGGTACCCCGCGGGTTGGAGGCTACACCTTC. It is translated as CASSQEVGTPRVGGYTF.

This chain connects TRBV9 to TRBJ1-2, with 8 bases fitting TRBD1. The trim removed 4 bases at V and 6 bases at J, leaving 2 bases unmatched. Germline lookup yields CDR1 SGDLS and CDR2 YYNGEE. This CDR3 region has 12 residues. The CDR3 sequence is CASSSGGDGYTF. The DNA for the CDR3 is TGTGCCAGCAGCTCAGGGGGCGATGGCTACACCTTC.